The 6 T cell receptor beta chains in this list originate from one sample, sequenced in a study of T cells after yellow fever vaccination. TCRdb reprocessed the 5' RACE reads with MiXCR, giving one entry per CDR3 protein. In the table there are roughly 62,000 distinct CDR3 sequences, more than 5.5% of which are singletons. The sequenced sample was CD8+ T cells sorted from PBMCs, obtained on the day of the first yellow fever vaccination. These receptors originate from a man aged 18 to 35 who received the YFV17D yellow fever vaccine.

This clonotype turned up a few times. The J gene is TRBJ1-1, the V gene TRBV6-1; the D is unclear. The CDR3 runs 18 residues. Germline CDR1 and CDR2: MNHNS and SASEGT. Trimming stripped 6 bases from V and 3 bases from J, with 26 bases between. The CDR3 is CASRDRSDGYLLDTEAFF. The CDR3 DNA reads TGTGCCAGCAGGGACCGATCAGACGGGTACCTTTTGGACACTGAAGCTTTCTTT.

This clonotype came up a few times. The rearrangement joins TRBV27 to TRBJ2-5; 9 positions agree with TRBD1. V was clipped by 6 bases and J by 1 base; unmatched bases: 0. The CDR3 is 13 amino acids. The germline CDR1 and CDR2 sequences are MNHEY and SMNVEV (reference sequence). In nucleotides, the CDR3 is TGTGCCAGCAGGACAGGGGGCCAAGAGACCCAGTACTTC. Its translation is CASRTGGQETQYF.

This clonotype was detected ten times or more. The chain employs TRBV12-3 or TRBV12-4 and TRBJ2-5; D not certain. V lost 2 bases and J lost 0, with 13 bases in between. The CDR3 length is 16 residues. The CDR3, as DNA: TGTGCCAGCAGTTTAAGGGCTGGGCCTTACCAAGAGACCCAGTACTTC. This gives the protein CASSLRAGPYQETQYF.

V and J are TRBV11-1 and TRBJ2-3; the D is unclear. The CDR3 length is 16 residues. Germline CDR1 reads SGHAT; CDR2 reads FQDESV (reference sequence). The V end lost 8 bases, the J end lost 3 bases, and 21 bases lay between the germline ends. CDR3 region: CASGSVVVGSTDTQYF. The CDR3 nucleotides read TGTGCCAGCGGCTCAGTGGTAGTCGGGTCGACAGATACGCAGTATTTT.

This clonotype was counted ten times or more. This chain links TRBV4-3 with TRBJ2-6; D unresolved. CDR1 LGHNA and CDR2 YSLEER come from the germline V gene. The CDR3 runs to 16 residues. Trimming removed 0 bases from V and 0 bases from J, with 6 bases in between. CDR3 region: CASSQESASGANVLTF. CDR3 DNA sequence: TGCGCCAGCAGCCAAGAGTCCGCCTCTGGGGCCAACGTCCTGACTTTC.

The CDR3 nucleotides read TGTGCCAGCAGATTCACAGGGATCGAGCAGTACTTC. Residues: CASRFTGIEQYF. The rearrangement joins TRBV11-2 to TRBJ2-7, with D possibly matching TRBD1 (6 bases). Germline V gene data show CDR1 as SGHAT and CDR2 as FQNNGV. V was pared by 6 bases and J by 6 bases, with 12 bases between. The CDR3 is 12 residues long.